This T cell receptor (beta chain) was sequenced during a study of CD8 T cells in ankylosing spondylitis. Study observations and caveats: Prior literature has documented some motif variants in synovial fluid and blood from reactive arthritis.

This CDR3 has 14 residues. Trimming shortened V by 5 bases and J by 5 bases, and 16 bases separated the two germline ends. Germline CDR1 reads SGHVS; CDR2 reads FQNEAQ. Using its own MiXCR run on the 5' RACE reads, TCRdb lists one record per CDR3 protein. This sample yields some 270,000 distinct CDR3 sequences, of which roughly 18% are seen a single time; about a third belongs to the top ten. This clonotype was found a few times. What it binds is not known. V and J are TRBV7-8 and TRBJ2-7; the D is unclear. Sequencing input: blood, either unsorted or a sorted T cell fraction (not recorded which). The sequence came from a male donor with ankylosing spondylitis or in good health (not recorded which). Written as DNA, the CDR3 is TGTGCCAGCAGCCCGTATGGACGTGCCCACGAGCAGTACTTC. Its translation is CASSPYGRAHEQYF. The variable domain in full, completed from reference TRBV7-8 and TRBJ2-7, reads GAGVSQSPRYKVAKRGQDVALRCDPISGHVSLFWYQQALGQGPEFLTYFQNEAQLDKSGLPSDRFFAERPEGSVSTLKIQRTQQEDSAVYLCASSPYGRAHEQYFGPGTRLTVT.